The clone carrying this T cell receptor (beta chain) was detected only a few times. Profiled with immunoSEQ multiplex PCR; TCRdb holds only in-frame clones, not every one. The sample records tens of thousands of clones, roughly 89% being singletons. This sample was taken from a study of blood T cell repertoires in COVID-19. This TCR derives from a man aged 55 to 70 with COVID-19, enrolled during active disease. The specimen sequenced was peripheral blood.

The CDR3 DNA reads TGTGCCAGCAGCCCTCCCGGGACGGGAGGGACCCAGTACTTC. Residues: CASSPPGTGGTQYF. The chain has TRBV13 and TRBJ2-5; TRBD2 matches at 7 bases. CDR1 PRHDT and CDR2 FYEKMQ come from the germline V gene (reference sequence). J gave up 7 bases and V 5 bases, and 10 bases lay outside the gene matches. The CDR3 loop spans 14 amino acids.